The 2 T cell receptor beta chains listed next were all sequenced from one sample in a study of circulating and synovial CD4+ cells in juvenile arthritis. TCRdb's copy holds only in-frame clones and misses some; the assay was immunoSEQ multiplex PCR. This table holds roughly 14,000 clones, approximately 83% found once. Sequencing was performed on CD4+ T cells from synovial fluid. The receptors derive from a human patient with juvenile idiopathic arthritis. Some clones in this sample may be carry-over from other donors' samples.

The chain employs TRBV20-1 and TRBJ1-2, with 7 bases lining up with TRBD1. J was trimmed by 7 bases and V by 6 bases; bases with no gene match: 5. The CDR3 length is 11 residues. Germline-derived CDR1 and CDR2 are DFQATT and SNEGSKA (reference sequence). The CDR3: CSAPGTAGYTF. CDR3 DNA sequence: TGCAGTGCCCCCGGGACAGCTGGCTACACCTTC.

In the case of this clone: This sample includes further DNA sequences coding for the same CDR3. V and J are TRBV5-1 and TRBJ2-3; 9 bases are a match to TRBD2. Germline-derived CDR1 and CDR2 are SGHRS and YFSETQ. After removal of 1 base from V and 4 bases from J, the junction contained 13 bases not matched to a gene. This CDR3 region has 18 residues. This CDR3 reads CASSLKTTGSGGSDTQYF. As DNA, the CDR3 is TGCGCCAGCAGCTTGAAGACCACGGGTAGCGGGGGTTCAGATACGCAGTATTTT.